The sample holds one count of the clone carrying this TCR beta chain. Antigen: not known. This entry belongs to a study of shared clonotypes between healthy human individuals. Study in general: The plates for each donor numbered three CD4 naive, three CD4 memory, two CD8 naive and one CD8 memory.

Regarding the study as a whole: Naive subsets generally exceeded memory subsets in estimated richness.

Germline CDR1 is MGHRA and CDR2 is YSYEKL. Deletions cut 1 base from V and 10 bases from J, with 14 bases between. This CDR3 is built from 14 residues. It was CD45RO-negative cells, positively selected for CCR7, that made up naive CD8 cells, with terminally differentiated effector memory CD45RA+ cells excluded. Several immunoSEQ plates received, in even portions, the genomic DNA of each subset. Assay: immunoSEQ multiplex PCR; the TCRdb copy retains only in-frame clones and omits some. The sample yields millions of clones, just under 95% seen once. Sequencing was done on a sample of naive CD8+ T cells sorted from blood. The chain carries TRBV4-1 and TRBJ2-1; D gene unclear. The clonotype originates from a young man in good health. The chain's CDR3 is CASSQVGSAYEQFF. For the CDR3, the DNA is TGCGCCAGCAGCCAAGTGGGCAGCGCGTACGAGCAGTTCTTC.